One TCR beta chain is described in this entry. Its target antigen remains unknown. No per-base quality is available; no much larger clone lies one base away. The data originate from a study of T cells after somatic rescue of genetic block (TCRdb year 2020). For context, the study as a whole: What the study looked at was long-term robustness, specifically in a T-cell system that came about through somatic rescue of a genetic block in T-cell development.

CDR3 length: 13 amino acids, cysteine to phenylalanine. The retained sequence is limited to the CDR3, 39 bases, with the frame set at the first base. The germline V end is reduced by 5 bases and the J end by 7 bases; junction bases left unmatched: 3. The germline V gene (reference sequence) provides CDR1 MNHEY and CDR2 SMNVEV. The library was obtained by the immunoSEQ multiplex PCR assay. The source is immuneACCESS, and TCRdb retained only in-frame sequences with V and J called. Part of the clones is not carried over; for the studies checked, unresolved V genes explain less than half of this, and the remainder is unexplained. Recorded for this sample are 68,000 or so clones; 85% to 95% of them occurred a single time. The ten largest make up just under 3% of the sample.

The chain uses TRBV27 and TRBJ2-1; 9 bases in the junction line up with TRBD1. The sequenced sample consisted of peripheral blood mononuclear cells (PBMCs). The clonotype comes from a man between 40 and 49 years old. At the DNA level, the sequence is TGTGCCAGCAGTGGGACAGGGCGGAATGAGCAGTTCTTC. Its coded protein is CASSGTGRNEQFF.